Below are 8 T cell receptor beta chains sequenced from a single sample in a study of spatial heterogeneity in lung cancer. This sample's time point: sample taken at primary tumor resection. Whole RNA obtained from tumor, nontumor lung or frozen PBMC underwent sequencing without sorting. TCRdb independently ran MiXCR on the 5' RACE reads; one entry per CDR3 protein. This sample has approximately 40,000 distinct CDR3 sequences, with 4% to 6% found just once. The specimen was PBMCs, collected at surgery. The receptors were sampled from a female donor with early-stage non-small cell lung cancer.

This clonotype occurred many times. The genes are TRBV9 and TRBJ2-3; TRBD2 agrees at 11 bases. Germline CDR1 SGDLS, CDR2 YYNGEE. Unmatched junction bases numbered 3, after V lost 2 bases and J lost 4 bases. CDR3 length: 15 amino acids. The CDR3 region is CASSVASGGSDTQYF. The CDR3 bases are TGTGCCAGCAGCGTCGCTAGCGGGGGGTCAGATACGCAGTATTTT. Variable domain in full (rest from reference TRBV9 and TRBJ2-3): DSGVTQTPKHLITATGQRVTLRCSPRSGDLSVYWYQQSLDQGLQFLIQYYNGEERAKGNILERFSAQQFPDLHSELNLSSLELGDSALYFCASSVASGGSDTQYFGPGTRLTVL.

At least ten counts were recorded for this clonotype. The V and J genes are TRBV2 and TRBJ2-7; TRBD2 might be the D (5 bases). V was shortened by 7 bases and J by 0 bases, with 10 bases between the two germline ends. Germline V gene data show CDR1 as SNHLY and CDR2 as FYNNEI. The CDR3 loop spans 13 amino acids. The CDR3 loop reads CASKERTSYEQYF. The CDR3 bases are TGTGCCAGCAAGGAGCGGACCTCCTACGAGCAGTACTTC.

To note about this clonotype: With a much larger clone just one base away, this may be a read error. The V call is TRBV7-9, the J call TRBJ2-2; no reliable D call. Germline CDR1 SEHNR, CDR2 FQNEAQ (reference sequence). The length of the CDR3 is 13 residues. The CDR3 bases are TGTGCCAACAGCTTATACACGAACGGGGAGCTGTTTTTT. Its translation: CANSLYTNGELFF.

The rearrangement uses TRBV30 and TRBJ2-3; D call uncertain. Germline-derived CDR1 and CDR2 are GTSNPN and SVGIG (reference sequence). V lost 0 bases to trimming and J lost 2 bases, with 15 bases between them. This CDR3 spans 16 amino acids. DNA for the CDR3: TGTGCCTGGAGTGTTTTGCAGTTTTCACTCACAGATACGCAGTATTTT. It is translated as CAWSVLQFSLTDTQYF.

In its sample, this clonotype was seen many times. This chain joins TRBV5-1 and TRBJ1-1, with D possibly being TRBD1 (5 bases). V lost 0 bases and J lost 2, with 8 bases in between. This CDR3 contains 14 residues. Looked up from germline, CDR1 is SGHRS and CDR2 is YFSETQ. For the CDR3, the DNA is TGCGCCAGCAGCTTGGGGGACGGAAACACTGAAGCTTTCTTT. Protein: CASSLGDGNTEAFF. The full variable domain, with the rest looked up from reference TRBV5-1 and TRBJ1-1, is KAGVTQTPRYLIKTRGQQVTLSCSPISGHRSVSWYQQTPGQGLQFLFEYFSETQRNKGNFPGRFSGRQFSNSRSEMNVSTLELGDSALYLCASSLGDGNTEAFFGQGTRLTVV.

The rearrangement links TRBV6-6 to TRBJ1-1; D is uncertain. From germline, CDR1 is MNHNY and CDR2 SVGAGI (reference sequence). Trimming removed 4 bases at V and 6 bases at J, with 18 bases between. The CDR3 is 15 residues long. This CDR3 is CASSSIAAPSPEAFF. The CDR3 DNA reads as TGTGCCAGCAGTTCAATCGCAGCACCTTCCCCTGAAGCTTTCTTT.

This clonotype occurred many times. This chain joins TRBV12-3 or TRBV12-4 and TRBJ2-7; no definite D call. Trimming stripped 2 bases from V and 4 bases from J, with 9 bases between. CDR3 length: 13 residues. The CDR3 DNA follows: TGTGCCAGCAGTTTAACCCTTTCTTACGAGCAGTACTTC. Translating gives CASSLTLSYEQYF.

Note on this clonotype: A much larger clonotype is one base distant, so this may be a read error. The CDR3 protein is CAGSLDRQGYTF. CDR3 nucleotides: TGTGCCGGCAGTTTAGACCGGCAAGGCTACACCTTC. The chain is built from TRBV28 and TRBJ1-2; D uncertain. This CDR3 comprises 12 residues. Germline-derived CDR1 and CDR2 are MDHEN and SYDVKM.